The 2 T cell receptor beta chains presented below share a single source sample, sequenced in a study of blood T cell repertoires in COVID-19. Generated by immunoSEQ multiplex PCR, the TCRdb table keeps only in-frame clones and is missing some. This sample has 200,000 or so clones; 80% to 85% occur once, and the top ten carry less than 9.5%. The sequenced sample consisted of PBMCs or T cells enriched from blood (not recorded which). The receptors originated from a man aged 40-55 years who had recovered from COVID-19.

This clone was recorded once. The chain is built from TRBV5-1 and TRBJ1-2; D unresolved. V dropped 0 bases and J dropped 8 bases, with 14 bases sitting between them. The germline CDR1 and CDR2 sequences are SGHRS and YFSETQ. CDR3 length: 14 amino acids. The CDR3 sequence is CASSLGSGVEGYTF. Written as DNA, the CDR3 is TGCGCCAGCAGCTTGGGGTCCGGGGTTGAGGGCTACACCTTC.

The chain recombines TRBV10-2 with TRBJ2-5; 11 positions agree with TRBD1. The V and J ends lost 6 bases and 13 bases, in that order; junction bases with no gene match: 10. CDR1 WSHSY and CDR2 SAAADI come from the germline V gene. The CDR3 totals 13 residues. Here the CDR3 DNA reads TGCGCCAGCAGGTTACGGGACAGGGGGTCCCGGTACTTC. This translates into CASRLRDRGSRYF.